This T cell receptor (beta chain) was sequenced for a study of metastatic and nonmetastatic thyroid tumors. For the study at large: From malignant and benign thyroid patients, repertoires in blood and in tumor or nodule tissue were compared. General study results and limits: Reportedly, malignant thyroid tumors had significantly higher TCR beta diversity than benign nodules, in blood and tumor.

This clone was recorded at least ten times. The antigen is unknown. No patient had received any treatment before thyroid surgery. In the original processing: In papillary thyroid cancer, a distant-metastasis classifier was built using CDR3 differences across clinicopathological groups. TCRdb redid the clone calls on the PCR reads using MiXCR. TCRdb's processing, not the study's, gives the V and J calls here. The sample consists of approximately 12,000 clones, around 21% of them appearing once. CDR1 and CDR2 from the germline V gene are SQVTM and ANQGSEA. This CDR3 comprises 14 residues. Trimming removed 3 bases from V and 0 bases from J, with 8 bases in between.

The sample comprised adjacent normal tissue. This TCR derives from a female donor with papillary thyroid cancer or a benign thyroid nodule (not recorded which). Some clones in this sample may be carry-over from other donors' samples. The V and J genes are TRBV29-1 and TRBJ2-2; D is perhaps TRBD1 (6 bases). CDR3 loop: CSVEWGPNTGELFF. In DNA, the CDR3 is TGCAGCGTTGAGTGGGGGCCGAACACCGGGGAGCTGTTTTTT.